Listed here are 13 T cell receptor beta chains from one sample, sequenced in a study of blood T cell repertoires in COVID-19. The assay was immunoSEQ multiplex PCR, and TCRdb's table has in-frame clones only and misses some. The table has some 250,000 clones, roughly 80% seen once. The sample was peripheral blood. The receptors come from a man in his sixties with acute or convalescent COVID-19.

The chain couples TRBV4-2 to TRBJ2-7; D is unresolved. V was cut by 0 bases and J by 5 bases, with 11 bases left in between. CDR3 length: 14 amino acids. Per germline, CDR1 LGHNA and CDR2 YNFKEQ. The CDR3: CASSQEKRSHEQYF. For the CDR3, the DNA is TGTGCCAGCAGCCAAGAGAAGAGGTCTCACGAGCAGTACTTC.

This chain joins TRBV9 and TRBJ2-1; the match to TRBD2 covers 8 bases. In germline, CDR1 is SGDLS, CDR2 YYNGEE. Trimming cost V 2 bases and J 4 bases; bases outside gene matches: 5. This CDR3 comprises 15 residues. CDR3 in DNA: TGTGCCAGCAGCGTGGCTAGCGGGTTGTACAATGAGCAGTTCTTC. Residues: CASSVASGLYNEQFF.

The chain combines TRBV19 with TRBJ1-2; TRBD1 agrees at 10 bases. CDR3 length: 14 amino acids. Germline trimming cut 9 bases from V and 1 base from J; bases unmatched to any gene: 5. Germline values: CDR1 LNHDA, CDR2 SQIVND (reference sequence). The CDR3 coding sequence is TGTGCCAGCAGGGGACAGGGGAATAACTATGGCTACACCTTC. It translates to CASRGQGNNYGYTF.

The genes are TRBV28 and TRBJ2-6, with unresolved D. V shed 3 bases and J shed 1 base, with 10 bases lying between them. The CDR3 runs to 16 residues. Germline lookup yields CDR1 MDHEN and CDR2 SYDVKM. The CDR3 DNA is TGTGCCAGCAGTTTTCTTTCAGTTTCTGGGGCCAACGTCCTGACTTTC. It encodes CASSFLSVSGANVLTF.

The chain couples TRBV7-3 to TRBJ2-1; a possible D gene is TRBD2 (6 bases). Germline V gene sequence: CDR1 SGHTA, CDR2 FQGTGA. This CDR3 region has 14 residues. V lost 1 base and J lost 9, with 13 bases in between. The CDR3 here is CASSLNAGSREQFF. CDR3 in DNA: TGTGCCAGCAGCTTAAACGCGGGATCTCGTGAGCAGTTCTTC.

V gene TRBV5-6 combines with J gene TRBJ2-2, with a weak D call TRBD2 (6 bases). CDR3 length: 15 amino acids. Germline V gene sequence: CDR1 SGHDT, CDR2 YYEEEE. Trimming shortened V by 1 base and J by 3 bases, and 10 bases separated the two germline ends. The CDR3 sequence is CASSLWDFYTGELFF. The CDR3 region has the DNA TGTGCCAGCAGCTTGTGGGACTTTTACACCGGGGAGCTGTTTTTT.

The chain couples TRBV18 to TRBJ2-2, with D hard to call. CDR1 is KGHSH, CDR2 LQKENI, per germline. The CDR3 extends over 12 amino acids. V lost 2 bases to trimming and J lost 7 bases, with 5 bases between them. The chain's CDR3 is CASSPYGGELFF. The DNA of the CDR3 is TGTGCCAGCTCACCATACGGCGGGGAGCTGTTTTTT.

V is TRBV30 and J is TRBJ1-6; the match to TRBD1 covers 7 bases. This CDR3 comprises 15 residues. J lost 5 bases, V lost 0 bases, and 4 bases had no gene match. The V gene's germline CDR1 is GTSNPN and CDR2 SVGIG (reference sequence). The CDR3 DNA reads as TGTGCCTGGAGTGTACCAGGGGGTAATAATTCACCCCTCCACTTT. As protein: CAWSVPGGNNSPLHF.

This rearrangement joins TRBV18 to TRBJ1-4; tentative D call: TRBD1 (5 bases). CDR1 is KGHSH and CDR2 is LQKENI in the germline V gene. The CDR3 totals 17 residues. Trimming took off 2 bases at V and 0 bases at J, with 13 bases between the two ends. This CDR3 is CASSPISREATNEKLFF. The CDR3 DNA sequence: TGTGCCAGCTCACCAATTTCCAGGGAGGCAACTAATGAAAAACTGTTTTTT.

This clone was seen just once. The rearrangement links TRBV18 to TRBJ2-5, with D tentatively TRBD1 (5 bases). Trimming took off 1 base at V and 5 bases at J, with 11 bases between the two ends. This CDR3 has 14 amino acids. From germline, CDR1 is KGHSH and CDR2 LQKENI. The CDR3 sequence is CASSPLVPGETQYF. CDR3 sequence (DNA): TGTGCCAGCTCACCACTCGTCCCAGGGGAGACCCAGTACTTC.

This rearrangement joins TRBV18 to TRBJ2-2, with 7 bases aligning to TRBD2. The J segment lost 3 bases and the V segment lost 1 base, leaving 2 bases of the junction unmatched. CDR1 is KGHSH and CDR2 is LQKENI in the germline V gene. The CDR3 length is 15 residues. The CDR3 coding sequence is TGTGCCAGCTCACCACGACTAGCCGACACCGGGGAGCTGTTTTTT. It yields the protein CASSPRLADTGELFF.

The V and J genes are TRBV10-3 and TRBJ1-6; D unclear. V lost 6 bases, J lost 0 bases, and 15 bases lay in between. The CDR3 spans 17 residues. CDR1 is ENHRY, CDR2 SYGVKD, per germline. The CDR3 DNA reads TGTGCCATCAGACCCGAGGGAGCGAGCTCCTATAATTCACCCCTCCACTTT. Translated: CAIRPEGASSYNSPLHF.

The chain carries TRBV7-3 and TRBJ1-2; D is ambiguous. The ends were cut back, 5 bases at V and 8 bases at J, with 27 bases in the middle. Germline V gene lookup returns CDR1 SGHTA and CDR2 FQGTGA. The CDR3 runs to 17 residues. Here the CDR3 reads CASSATPTTRILYGYTF. CDR3 nucleotide sequence: TGTGCCAGCAGCGCTACCCCGACAACTAGGATCTTATACGGCTACACCTTC.